A single sample gave rise to the 11 T cell receptor beta chains below, sequenced in a study of blood T cell repertoires in COVID-19. Generated by immunoSEQ multiplex PCR, the TCRdb table keeps only in-frame clones and is missing some. The sample yields fewer than 250,000 clones, 90% seen once. Sample: PBMCs or T cells enriched from blood (not recorded which). These receptors originate from a man in his thirties or forties who had been exposed to COVID-19.

The rearrangement uses TRBV7-2 and TRBJ1-2, with 11 bases fitting TRBD1. This CDR3 comprises 12 residues. Trimming took 5 bases from V and 14 from J; bases not matched to a gene: 7. Germline CDR1 SGHTA, CDR2 FQGNSA. The DNA for the CDR3 is TGTGCCAGCAGCCCCGGACAGGGGGCGTGGACCTTC. Its translation is CASSPGQGAWTF.

This chain joins TRBV7-2 and TRBJ2-7; D remains ambiguous. CDR1 SGHTA and CDR2 FQGNSA come from the germline V gene. V lost 5 bases to trimming and J lost 0 bases, with 8 bases between them. This CDR3 spans 13 amino acids. CDR3 DNA: TGTGCCAGCAGCGTAAGAGTCTCCTACGAGCAGTACTTC. Its translation is CASSVRVSYEQYF.

V and J are TRBV4-3 and TRBJ2-1; 11 positions agree with TRBD2. V lost 4 bases to trimming and J lost 6 bases; unmatched junction nucleotides: 8. CDR1 is LGHNA and CDR2 is YSLEER in the germline V gene. This CDR3 comprises 16 residues. CDR3 in amino acids: CASSLGPSGGLNEQFF. In DNA, the CDR3 is TGCGCCAGCAGCCTGGGACCTAGCGGGGGGCTCAATGAGCAGTTCTTC.

This clone was seen just once. The chain is built from TRBV9 and TRBJ2-1, with D maybe TRBD2 (6 bases). The V end was cut by 2 bases, the J end by 4 bases, with 19 bases between. CDR3 length equals 17 residues. Germline V gives CDR1 SGDLS, CDR2 YYNGEE. The CDR3: CASSVAPGTPVYNEQFF. In nucleotides, the CDR3 is TGTGCCAGCAGCGTTGCCCCGGGGACTCCCGTATACAATGAGCAGTTCTTC.

This chain links TRBV9 with TRBJ2-1; 9 bases align to TRBD2. Germline V lookup: CDR1 SGDLS, CDR2 YYNGEE. CDR3 length equals 16 residues. V shed 0 bases and J 5 bases; nucleotides not matched to a gene: 6. The CDR3 bases are TGTGCCAGCAGCGTAGCGGCGGGGGGGCCGGACAATGAGCAGTTCTTC. Amino acids: CASSVAAGGPDNEQFF. Full variable domain (outside the CDR3, taken from reference TRBV9 and TRBJ2-1): DSGVTQTPKHLITATGQRVTLRCSPRSGDLSVYWYQQSLDQGLQFLIQYYNGEERAKGNILERFSAQQFPDLHSELNLSSLELGDSALYFCASSVAAGGPDNEQFFGPGTRLTVL.

This chain's CDR3 is CASSRVDRAGELFF. CDR3 DNA: TGTGCCAGCTCACGAGTGGACAGGGCCGGGGAGCTGTTTTTT. The J gene is TRBJ2-2, the V gene TRBV18; 8 bases are a match to TRBD1. Germline trimming cut 4 bases from V and 6 bases from J; bases unmatched to any gene: 4. Germline V gene lookup returns CDR1 KGHSH and CDR2 LQKENI. The CDR3 has 14 residues.

The chain carries TRBV3-1 (or the pseudogene TRBV3-2) and TRBJ1-2; 7 bases line up with TRBD1. CDR1 is LGHDT and CDR2 is YNNKEL in the germline V gene (reference sequence). The V segment lost 4 bases and the J segment 6 bases; nucleotides outside the gene matches: 17. This CDR3 is built from 17 residues. The CDR3 spells CASSRKGAGTAPDGYTF. The CDR3 DNA sequence: TGTGCCAGCAGCCGAAAAGGTGCAGGGACAGCCCCAGATGGCTACACCTTC.

The rearrangement uses TRBV3-1 (or the pseudogene TRBV3-2) and TRBJ2-5, with TRBD2 matching over 8 bases. Germline loops: CDR1 LGHDT, CDR2 YNNKEL (reference sequence). Trimming at V came to 6 bases and at J to 3 bases, leaving 6 bases not matched to a gene. The CDR3 is 14 residues long. CDR3 sequence reads: CASSIGGGKETQYF. In DNA form, the CDR3 reads TGTGCCAGCAGTATCGGCGGGGGGAAAGAGACCCAGTACTTC.

The V gene is TRBV5-1, the J gene TRBJ1-2; D call uncertain. The CDR3 loop spans 13 amino acids. Germline V gene data show CDR1 as SGHRS and CDR2 as YFSETQ. V was pared by 3 bases and J by 7 bases, with 13 bases between. The CDR3 spells CASSYDGRGGYTF. The CDR3 nucleotides read TGCGCCAGCAGCTATGACGGGAGAGGTGGCTACACCTTC.

V gene TRBV29-1 combines with J gene TRBJ2-7, with D maybe TRBD1 (5 bases). V lost 4 bases and J 5 bases, leaving 12 bases between the germline ends. This CDR3 is 12 amino acids long. Germline V CDR1 and CDR2: SQVTM, ANQGSEA. CDR3 loop: CSVGSGNHEQYF. The DNA for the CDR3 is TGCAGCGTTGGATCAGGGAATCACGAGCAGTACTTC.

The chain links TRBV6-2 or TRBV6-3 to TRBJ2-5; a weak D match, TRBD2 (5 bases). With 5 bases removed from V and 5 bases from J, the gap between germline ends came to 9 bases. Per germline, CDR1 MNHEY and CDR2 SVGEGT. The CDR3 runs to 12 residues. CDR3 DNA sequence: TGTGCCAGCAGTCCGGGGTGGGAGACCCAGTACTTC. Its translation is CASSPGWETQYF.